This T cell receptor (beta chain) was identified during a study of neurological immune-mediated disorders (dated by TCRdb to about 2019). As for the study more broadly: Peripheral blood TCR-beta repertoires from patients with HTLV-I-associated myelopathy (HAM/TSP), patients with multiple sclerosis, and healthy controls were compared in the study using UMI-based sequencing. The 106 TCR-beta libraries included longitudinal samples, technical triplicates and paired sorted CD4+ and CD8+ T-cell subsets alongside PBMC samples. Of the approximately 68 subjects in the cohort, some 15 were HAM/TSP patients, some 34 were multiple sclerosis patients, and 20 were healthy controls. Summary of the overall study and its limitations: Across subjects, expanded clones never shared an identical CDR3 amino acid sequence, which suggests that the TCR-beta repertoires in every group were private. The highest TCR clonal expansion was observed in HAM/TSP patients, whereas the lowest was observed in MS patients, even when compared with healthy controls.

For the unsorted PBMC libraries, 2 million PBMCs were stored in RNAlater at -80 degrees C until RNA extraction and were used to generate the libraries. Peripheral blood underwent Ficoll-Hypaque density gradient centrifugation to isolate PBMCs, which were then cryopreserved in liquid nitrogen. This clonotype has ten or more counts. It lacks a known antigen. The input lacks base qualities; no much larger clone sits a single base away. cDNA was synthesized by template-switch 5'RACE using a primer with a 10-nucleotide random unique molecular identifier that tagged each TCR transcript. Each sequencing run produced over 170 million TCR-beta sequences covering 15-18 subjects. The RNeasy kit was used for extraction of total RNA. TCR-beta VDJ regions were amplified with primers for the TCR constant region and the 5'RACE anchor, using the KAPA Real-time Library Amplification kit. Sample indexes and Illumina adaptors were added in a first PCR, after which library yield was increased in a second PCR. After Ampure bead purification, the TCR product of roughly 650 bp was size-selected on a 2% E-gel SizeSelection system. Before pooling, library quality was assessed on a Bioanalyzer, concentration was determined with Qubit, and library quantification was performed with the Kapa Library Quantification kit. An Illumina HiSeq 2500 was used to sequence the libraries paired-end at 2 x 150 bp. To increase sequence diversity, about 25-31% phiX was spiked into each library pool. The source study handled its data this way. The quality-filtered reads were processed with the UMI-based MiGEC pipeline, whose error correction step removed more than 80% of the raw TCR sequences. IMGT germline references were used for aligning VDJ genes, and each clonotype was defined as a unique CDR3 amino acid sequence together with its V-J genes. Clonal expansion, Shannon diversity, and CDR3 relatedness (CalcPairwiseDistances, ClusterSamples) were evaluated with VDJtools, and phylogenetic trees were built with CLCbio workbench. Expanded clones were defined as having at least 8 unique UMIs, based on coefficient-of-variation modelling across technical triplicates. The public sequencing data were trimmed at Q25 with fastp and processed into clonotypes with MiXCR by TCRdb, which kept only in-frame beta chains. Each entry is one CDR3 protein sequence, shown with its most common DNA and genes. In this record, the V and J calls reflect TCRdb's handling and not the investigators' own analysis. This sample gives 20,000 to 30,000 distinct CDR3 sequences in total; 13% of them show up just once. The top ten hold 16% of the sample.

The sequenced sample was PBMCs. The source of this sequence is a woman in her thirties or forties with HTLV-1-associated myelopathy (HAM/TSP).

The CDR3 has the sequence CASSPTGRYEQYF. The sequenced DNA is TGTGCCAGCAGCCCGACAGGGAGATACGAGCAGTACTTC. This sequence uses TRBV5-6 and TRBJ2-7; 7 of the junction bases match TRBD1. After removal of 4 bases from V and 4 bases from J, the junction retains 5 bases not matched to a gene. As encoded in the germline V gene, CDR1 is SGHDT while CDR2 is YYEEEE. The CDR3, from cysteine to phenylalanine, totals 13 residues. Only the CDR3 DNA is retained, 39 bases long and in frame from the first base.